This passage covers 16 T cell receptor beta chains from one sample sequenced in a study of T-cell memory formation after mild COVID-19. TCRdb redid the calling of the 5' RACE reads with MiXCR, one entry per CDR3 protein. Of 360,000 or so distinct CDR3 sequences listed, approximately 29% are singletons. Sequencing was done on a sample of PBMCs or a T cell subset sorted from them (not recorded which). All receptors come from an adult woman who had mild COVID-19 (a few samples of this study predate the infection). Cell type and time point are not known.

The chain recombines TRBV6-5 with TRBJ2-7; 11 positions agree with TRBD2. This CDR3 spans 16 amino acids. CDR1 is MNHEY, CDR2 SVGAGI, per germline. V trimming: 4 bases; J trimming: 3 bases; junction bases outside the gene matches: 8. The CDR3 loop is CASSSSTSGSFYEQYF. CDR3 in DNA: TGTGCCAGCAGTTCGAGTACTAGCGGGAGTTTCTACGAGCAGTACTTC.

CDR3 sequence (DNA): TGTGCCAGCAGCTTAGCAGGGCACGAGCAGTACTTC. Residues: CASSLAGHEQYF. V usage is TRBV5-5 and J usage is TRBJ2-7, with D possibly TRBD1 on 5 matching bases. Deletions cut 2 bases from V and 5 bases from J, with 8 bases between. This CDR3 has 12 residues. Germline lookup yields CDR1 SGHKS and CDR2 YYEKEE (reference sequence).

This clonotype appeared a few times. The chain has TRBV25-1 and TRBJ2-7; D may match TRBD1 or TRBD2 (5 bases each). Per the germline V gene, CDR1 is MGHDK and CDR2 is SYGVNS. Between the trimmed V and J ends, which lost 3 bases and 5 bases, there was a span of 11 bases. This CDR3 comprises 13 residues. For the CDR3, the DNA is TGTGCCAGCAGTGAGGGGGTTTCCAACGAGCAGTACTTC. This translates into CASSEGVSNEQYF.

This clonotype was picked up many times. The V call is TRBV12-3 or TRBV12-4, the J call TRBJ2-1, with D perhaps TRBD1 (6 bases). CDR3 length: 13 amino acids. V lost 4 bases, J lost 6 bases, and 10 bases lay in between. CDR3 amino acids: CASSSQGGNEQFF. The CDR3 nucleotides read TGTGCCAGCAGTTCCCAAGGGGGCAATGAGCAGTTCTTC.

This rearrangement joins TRBV6-5 to TRBJ2-7; 7 nucleotides agree with TRBD2. This CDR3 is 14 amino acids long. V was pared by 2 bases and J by 5 bases, with 6 bases of the junction left unmatched. Germline V gene data show CDR1 as MNHEY and CDR2 as SVGAGI. This CDR3 is CASSYPGLDNEQYF. The CDR3 DNA reads TGTGCCAGCAGTTACCCCGGACTAGACAACGAGCAGTACTTC.

This rearrangement joins TRBV2 to TRBJ2-5, with TRBD2 matching 7 bases. Germline CDR1 is SNHLY and CDR2 is FYNNEI. With V trimmed by 6 bases and J by 1 base, 8 bases remained unmatched. The CDR3 has 15 amino acids. The CDR3 protein is CASRLTSVLQETQYF. CDR3 DNA: TGTGCCAGCAGGCTCACTAGCGTACTCCAAGAGACCCAGTACTTC.

The chain joins TRBV20-1 to TRBJ2-1; TRBD2 agrees at 10 bases. This CDR3 is built from 14 residues. Germline CDR1 is DFQATT and CDR2 is SNEGSKA (reference sequence). Trimming at V came to 5 bases and at J to 6 bases, leaving 7 bases not matched to a gene. CDR3 coding DNA: TGCAGTGCTTTACGGACTAGCGGAGTCAATGAGCAGTTCTTC. This encodes CSALRTSGVNEQFF.

The table lists this clonotype with a count of one. The chain employs TRBV10-3 and TRBJ2-3, with TRBD2 as a possible D gene (5 bases). The CDR3 contains 15 residues. V was shortened by 0 bases and J by 4 bases, with 11 bases between the two germline ends. CDR1 is ENHRY, CDR2 SYGVKD, per germline. The CDR3 bases are TGTGCCATCAGTGAGTCAGGGAGTCGGGCAGATACGCAGTATTTT. It codes for CAISESGSRADTQYF.

This clonotype appeared many times. The chain combines TRBV7-6 with TRBJ2-7; 14 nucleotides match TRBD2. CDR3 length: 15 amino acids. V was pared by 5 bases and J by 3 bases, with 3 bases of the junction left unmatched. Germline CDR1 SGHVS, CDR2 FNYEAQ. CDR3 in DNA: TGTGCCAGCAGCCCCGGACTAGCGGGAGGCTACGAGCAGTACTTC. Its translation: CASSPGLAGGYEQYF.

The chain joins TRBV27 to TRBJ1-2, with 10 nucleotides matching TRBD1. CDR3 length equals 16 residues. V gave up 4 bases and J gave up 2 bases; unmatched junction bases: 7. Germline CDR1 reads MNHEY; CDR2 reads SMNVEV (reference sequence). The CDR3, as DNA: TGTGCCAGCAGTTGGACAGGGGGGTTTGGGAACTATGGCTACACCTTC. This encodes CASSWTGGFGNYGYTF.

This chain uses TRBV5-1 with TRBJ2-1, with D perhaps TRBD1 (5 bases). CDR3 size: 13 residues. Germline V lookup: CDR1 SGHRS, CDR2 YFSETQ. V was pared by 2 bases and J by 9 bases, with 12 bases between. In DNA form, the CDR3 reads TGCGCCAGCAGCTTACCAGGGCATCCTGAGCAGTTCTTC. It specifies CASSLPGHPEQFF.

This clonotype was observed a single time. V gene TRBV5-1 combines with J gene TRBJ2-7; no definite D call. The CDR3 totals 13 residues. V dropped 5 bases and J dropped 0 bases, with 9 bases sitting between them. Germline-derived CDR1 and CDR2 are SGHRS and YFSETQ. The CDR3 nucleotides read TGCGCCAGCAGATTGACCGGCTCCTACGAGCAGTACTTC. Its protein is CASRLTGSYEQYF.

This clonotype was found a few times. The rearrangement uses TRBV12-3 or TRBV12-4 and TRBJ2-7, with D perhaps TRBD1 (5 bases). The V end was cut by 8 bases, the J end by 0 bases, with 14 bases between. The CDR3 has 14 amino acids. CDR3 loop: CASFDSSYSYEQYF. As DNA, the CDR3 is TGTGCCAGCTTCGACAGTTCCTACTCCTACGAGCAGTACTTC.

The chain links TRBV6-6 to TRBJ1-1, with 8 bases fitting TRBD1. Unmatched junction bases numbered 16, after V lost 1 base and J lost 6 bases. Germline V gives CDR1 MNHNY, CDR2 SVGAGI (reference sequence). This CDR3 spans 18 amino acids. The CDR3 bases are TGTGCCAGCAGTTACTTTACTCGCCACGACGACAGGGGCTCTGAAGCTTTCTTT. Amino acid sequence: CASSYFTRHDDRGSEAFF.

The V and J genes are TRBV7-2 and TRBJ2-3, with 8 bases matching TRBD1. Trimming removed 4 bases from V and 2 bases from J; junction bases left unmatched: 5. The CDR3 has 15 amino acids. The germline V gene encodes CDR1 SGHTA and CDR2 FQGNSA. The CDR3 loop reads CASSYSGQVTDTQYF. CDR3 DNA: TGTGCCAGCAGCTACTCGGGACAGGTCACAGATACGCAGTATTTT.

This clonotype was found a few times. The chain links TRBV7-6 to TRBJ2-1; D gene ambiguous. Trimming stripped 2 bases from V and 3 bases from J, with 8 bases between. The CDR3 sequence is 14 residues long. Germline V gene sequence: CDR1 SGHVS, CDR2 FNYEAQ. The CDR3 is CASSLLRDYNEQFF. The CDR3 DNA reads as TGTGCCAGCAGCTTATTAAGGGACTACAATGAGCAGTTCTTC. Variable domain in full (rest from reference TRBV7-6 and TRBJ2-1): GAGVSQSPRYKVTKRGQDVALRCDPISGHVSLYWYRQALGQGPEFLTYFNYEAQQDKSGLPNDRFSAERPEGSISTLTIQRTEQRDSAMYRCASSLLRDYNEQFFGPGTRLTVL.